Described below is a single T cell receptor beta chain sequence and its context. Its antigen is unknown. These data come from a study of cytomegalovirus exposure and HLA in healthy donors. Findings and limits, study-wide: In a later analysis, a genetic analysis reported fewer productive-TCR N-insertions in an Asian-associated ancestry cluster than the cohort average.

PCR amplification relied on 60 Vbeta primers (plus 13 Jbeta primers). Repertoires were generated with immunoSEQ multiplex PCR, while TCRdb's copy carries only in-frame clones and drops some. The table has some 140,000 clones, around 80% seen once. The ends were cut back, 0 bases at V and 7 bases at J, with 13 bases in the middle. The germline gives CDR1 SGDLS, CDR2 YYNGEE. This CDR3 contains 15 residues. Likely unrecorded immune exposures existed in these nominally healthy donors. The sample consisted of PBMCs. This chain links TRBV9 with TRBJ1-4; unclear D gene. The receptor was derived from a man younger than 40 in good health. In nucleotides, the CDR3 is TGTGCCAGCAGCGTAGCAGGAGGGCGTACTGAAAAACTGTTTTTT. Translated, it gives CASSVAGGRTEKLFF.